A single sample gave rise to the 30 T cell receptor beta chains below, sequenced in a study of control samples from healthy donors and cancer patients (TCRdb year 2020). The library came from the immunoSEQ multiplex PCR assay. TCRdb took this table from immuneACCESS and kept in-frame rearrangements with V and J called. Such tables lack part of the clones; where checked against another copy, unresolved V genes explain under half of the gap, and the rest is unexplained. Within this sample are some 67,000 clones, with 87% of them counted one time only. The ten largest make up under 2.5% of the sample. Source material: PBMCs. The receptors shown here come from a woman aged 45-60 years with head and neck cancer.

V gene TRBV4-3 combines with J gene TRBJ2-3, with 10 bases fitting TRBD1. V lost 4 bases to trimming and J lost 4 bases; unmatched junction nucleotides: 2. From germline, CDR1 is LGHNA and CDR2 YSLEER. The CDR3 covers 14 residues. The chain's CDR3 is CASSLGTGADTQYF. Here the CDR3 DNA reads TGCGCCAGCAGCCTAGGGACAGGGGCAGATACGCAGTATTTT.

V usage is TRBV3-1 (or the pseudogene TRBV3-2) and J usage is TRBJ2-1; D gene uncertain. Trimming cost V 1 base and J 6 bases, with 13 bases left between them. The CDR3 spans 15 residues. Germline V gene data show CDR1 as LGHDT and CDR2 as YNNKEL (reference sequence). The CDR3 protein is CASSQAGAGGNEQFF. For the CDR3, the DNA is TGTGCCAGCAGCCAAGCGGGCGCCGGCGGCAATGAGCAGTTCTTC.

About this clone: This sample also contains other DNA sequences that code for the same CDR3. This rearrangement joins TRBV6-5 to TRBJ1-4; D might be TRBD1 (6 bases). CDR1 is MNHEY, CDR2 SVGAGI, per germline. The CDR3 loop spans 14 amino acids. The V end lost 8 bases, the J end lost 12 bases, and 22 bases lay between the germline ends. The CDR3 DNA sequence: TGTGCCAGCCGGGGGGCGGGGGCGCGGGCTGAACTGTTTTTT. Its translation: CASRGAGARAELFF.

The gene calls are TRBV4-3 and TRBJ1-4; TRBD1 is a possible D gene (6 bases). Germline-derived CDR1 and CDR2 are LGHNA and YSLEER. V was shortened by 1 base and J by 3 bases, with 9 bases between the two germline ends. The length of the CDR3 is 15 residues. The CDR3 nucleotides are TGCGCCAGCAGCCAAGTACAGGGTTCTAATGAAAAACTGTTTTTT. It yields the protein CASSQVQGSNEKLFF.

Details on this clone: The same CDR3 is also encoded by other DNA sequences in this sample. The chain uses TRBV29-1 and TRBJ2-7; the match to TRBD1 covers 9 bases. The CDR3 is 12 amino acids. Germline CDR1 and CDR2: SQVTM and ANQGSEA. The J segment lost 2 bases and the V segment lost 6 bases, leaving 2 bases of the junction unmatched. The CDR3 nucleotides read TGCAGCGTCGGACAGGGGACCTACGAGCAGTACTTC. Translation: CSVGQGTYEQYF.

This chain connects TRBV3-1 (or the pseudogene TRBV3-2) to TRBJ2-3; the match to TRBD2 covers 8 bases. Germline V lookup: CDR1 LGHDT, CDR2 YNNKEL (reference sequence). V was pared by 2 bases and J by 5 bases, with 6 bases of the junction left unmatched. CDR3 length: 15 amino acids. CDR3 sequence reads: CASSQNLAGLDTQYF. CDR3 in DNA: TGTGCCAGCAGCCAAAATTTAGCGGGGCTAGATACGCAGTATTTT.

V gene TRBV9 combines with J gene TRBJ2-3; no reliable D call. The germline V gene encodes CDR1 SGDLS and CDR2 YYNGEE. The V end lost 0 bases, the J end lost 6 bases, and 8 bases lay between the germline ends. The CDR3 spans 13 residues. For the CDR3, the DNA is TGTGCCAGCAGCGTAGTCAGGCCGGATACGCAGTATTTT. Protein: CASSVVRPDTQYF.

The CDR3 coding sequence is TGCAGCGTTTCGTCAGGGGCGAACACTGAAGCTTTCTTT. This encodes CSVSSGANTEAFF. V is TRBV29-1 and J is TRBJ1-1; D is perhaps TRBD1 (6 bases). The CDR3 spans 13 residues. V was shortened by 5 bases and J by 1 base, with 11 bases between the two germline ends. CDR1 SQVTM and CDR2 ANQGSEA come from the germline V gene.

V gene TRBV4-1 combines with J gene TRBJ2-3, with TRBD2 matching over 7 bases. The CDR3 covers 17 residues. Germline CDR1 and CDR2: MGHRA and YSYEKL. The J segment lost 0 bases and the V segment lost 1 base, leaving 7 bases of the junction unmatched. The CDR3 region is CASSQVGEGTSTDTQYF. Written as DNA, the CDR3 is TGCGCCAGCAGCCAAGTGGGGGAGGGGACTAGCACAGATACGCAGTATTTT.

The chain combines TRBV29-1 with TRBJ1-3; TRBD1 matches at 10 bases. Germline loops: CDR1 SQVTM, CDR2 ANQGSEA. The V gene end was trimmed by 4 bases and the J gene end by 3 bases; junction bases not matched to a gene: 6. The CDR3 covers 15 residues. This CDR3 is CSVVPGQGYGNTIYF. The DNA for the CDR3 is TGCAGCGTTGTGCCGGGACAGGGGTATGGAAACACCATATATTTT.

V is TRBV2 and J is TRBJ2-3; D may be TRBD2 (5 bases). V was clipped by 6 bases and J by 0 bases, with 16 bases between them. The CDR3 loop spans 16 amino acids. The germline V gene encodes CDR1 SNHLY and CDR2 FYNNEI. In nucleotides, the CDR3 is TGTGCCAGCAGGGAAAGGACTGGGTCTAGCACAGATACGCAGTATTTT. It specifies CASRERTGSSTDTQYF.

Here the CDR3 DNA reads TGTGCCTATCTGGGACAGCCTAATTCACCCCTCCACTTT. This gives the protein CAYLGQPNSPLHF. The rearrangement joins TRBV30 to TRBJ1-6; TRBD1 aligns across 7 bases. V shed 7 bases, J shed 6 bases, and the junction held 6 bases outside the gene matches. Germline CDR1 GTSNPN, CDR2 SVGIG (reference sequence). This CDR3 spans 13 amino acids.

J is TRBJ2-5 and V is TRBV10-1; D is possibly TRBD2 (5 bases). V shed 4 bases and J shed 4 bases, with 10 bases lying between them. The CDR3 has 13 residues. CDR1 WNHNN and CDR2 SYGVQD come from the germline V gene (reference sequence). The CDR3 DNA reads as TGCGCCAGCAGTGGAGGGTTCTTAGAGACCCAGTACTTC. This codes for CASSGGFLETQYF.

The rearrangement joins TRBV5-1 to TRBJ2-3, with D hard to call. Per the germline V gene, CDR1 is SGHRS and CDR2 is YFSETQ. This CDR3 comprises 14 residues. Trimming shortened V by 4 bases and J by 1 base, and 10 bases separated the two germline ends. The CDR3 coding sequence is TGCGCCAGCAGCCCCGAGTATGGCACAGATACGCAGTATTTT. Its translation: CASSPEYGTDTQYF.

The J gene is TRBJ1-2, the V gene TRBV7-9; maybe TRBD1 (5 bases). CDR3 size: 16 residues. V dropped 5 bases and J dropped 4 bases, with 20 bases sitting between them. Germline-derived CDR1 and CDR2 are SEHNR and FQNEAQ (reference sequence). In DNA form, the CDR3 reads TGTGCCAGCAGCATCCCCGGGACCCCGGGAAGCTATGGCTACACCTTC. Translation gives CASSIPGTPGSYGYTF. The variable domain in full, with the rest retrieved from reference TRBV7-9 and TRBJ1-2, is DTGVSQNPRHKITKRGQNVTFRCDPISEHNRLYWYRQTLGQGPEFLTYFQNEAQLEKSRLLSDRFSAERPKGSFSTLEIQRTEQGDSAMYLCASSIPGTPGSYGYTFGSGTRLTVV.

This clone was picked up a small number of times. The gene calls are TRBV28 and TRBJ1-3; 8 bases line up with TRBD1. V was pared by 5 bases and J by 1 base, with 7 bases of the junction left unmatched. Looked up from germline, CDR1 is MDHEN and CDR2 is SYDVKM. This CDR3 is built from 16 residues. CDR3 DNA sequence: TGTGCCAGCAGTCCAGGGGGCGGCGGATCTGGAAACACCATATATTTT. Protein product: CASSPGGGGSGNTIYF.

This clone was seen once. The chain couples TRBV5-5 to TRBJ2-3; 9 bases map to TRBD2. CDR3 length equals 15 residues. V trimming: 4 bases; J trimming: 1 base; junction bases outside the gene matches: 4. Germline V gene data show CDR1 as SGHKS and CDR2 as YYEKEE (reference sequence). DNA for the CDR3: TGTGCCAGCAGCGTAGCGGGGGCTCGCACAGATACGCAGTATTTT. It is translated as CASSVAGARTDTQYF.

This clone was observed a few times. J is TRBJ1-5 and V is TRBV3-1 (or the pseudogene TRBV3-2); TRBD1 matches at 7 bases. From germline, CDR1 is LGHDT and CDR2 YNNKEL (reference sequence). This CDR3 is 16 amino acids long. The trim removed 4 bases at V and 7 bases at J, leaving 13 bases unmatched. DNA for the CDR3: TGTGCCAGCAGCCCAGGAGGGGGCAAGGGTGGACAGCCCCAGCATTTT. Amino acids: CASSPGGGKGGQPQHF.

This chain connects TRBV27 to TRBJ2-3, with a possible D match to TRBD1 (5 bases). Germline V gives CDR1 MNHEY, CDR2 SMNVEV (reference sequence). Deletions cut 1 base from V and 7 bases from J, with 12 bases between. The CDR3 loop spans 14 amino acids. The CDR3 DNA sequence: TGTGCCAGCAGTTTATTAGGGGTGGCGCATACGCAGTATTTT. It yields the protein CASSLLGVAHTQYF.

This clone appeared a single time. The chain recombines TRBV7-3 with TRBJ1-1; D perhaps matches TRBD1 (5 bases). CDR1 is SGHTA, CDR2 FQGTGA, per germline. V was pared by 1 base and J by 4 bases, with 7 bases between. The CDR3 has 13 residues. The CDR3 region is CASSLKGSTEAFF. The CDR3 DNA sequence: TGTGCCAGCAGCTTAAAGGGGTCCACTGAAGCTTTCTTT. Based on the CDR3 plus reference TRBV7-3 and TRBJ1-1, the full variable domain is GAGVSQTPSNKVTEKGKYVELRCDPISGHTALYWYRQSLGQGPEFLIYFQGTGAADDSGLPNDRFFAVRPEGSVSTLKIQRTERGDSAVYLCASSLKGSTEAFFGQGTRLTVV.

The chain carries TRBV11-2 and TRBJ1-1; D is uncertain. The CDR3 covers 13 residues. Trimming stripped 3 bases from V and 1 base from J, with 6 bases between. Germline-derived CDR1 and CDR2 are SGHAT and FQNNGV. The CDR3: CASSLGRNTEAFF. The CDR3 region has the DNA TGTGCCAGCAGCTTGGGAAGGAACACTGAAGCTTTCTTT.

The V and J genes are TRBV10-3 and TRBJ1-1, with TRBD1 matching 9 bases. The V segment lost 5 bases and the J segment 1 base; nucleotides outside the gene matches: 11. In germline, CDR1 is ENHRY, CDR2 SYGVKD. The CDR3 loop spans 17 amino acids. CDR3: CAISLSVGTGPNTEAFF. For the CDR3, the DNA is TGTGCCATCAGTTTATCCGTCGGGACAGGGCCGAACACTGAAGCTTTCTTT.

The gene calls are TRBV14 and TRBJ2-2; D uncertain. CDR3 size: 14 residues. V shed 2 bases and J shed 4 bases, with 8 bases lying between them. Germline V gives CDR1 SGHDN, CDR2 FVKESK. The CDR3 bases are TGTGCCAGCAGCCAAAGCCGCAGCACCGGGGAGCTGTTTTTT. This encodes CASSQSRSTGELFF.

The CDR3, as DNA: TGTGCCAGCAGCCAAGTGAGGACGTCCGGGGAGCTGTTTTTT. Translating it yields CASSQVRTSGELFF. V is TRBV3-1 (or the pseudogene TRBV3-2) and J is TRBJ2-2, with D uncertain. With 1 base removed from V and 6 bases from J, the gap between germline ends came to 9 bases. CDR1 and CDR2 (germline): LGHDT, YNNKEL (reference sequence). The CDR3 length is 14 residues.

The V gene is TRBV19, the J gene TRBJ2-2; either TRBD1 or TRBD2 may fit D (5 bases each). CDR3 length: 19 residues. Trimming pared 5 bases from V and 0 bases from J, leaving 22 bases between. Germline V gives CDR1 LNHDA, CDR2 SQIVND (reference sequence). DNA for the CDR3: TGTGCCAGTAGTCTGAGTCGAGGCGATGGGACGCCGAACACCGGGGAGCTGTTTTTT. It translates to CASSLSRGDGTPNTGELFF.

This chain uses TRBV27 with TRBJ1-2; D is undetermined. Germline V gene data show CDR1 as MNHEY and CDR2 as SMNVEV (reference sequence). Deletions cut 2 bases from V and 2 bases from J, with 6 bases between. CDR3 length equals 13 residues. The CDR3 region is CASSLGLNYGYTF. The CDR3 DNA follows: TGTGCCAGCAGTTTAGGTCTGAACTATGGCTACACCTTC.

This sequence joins TRBV2 and TRBJ1-4; TRBD1 is a possible D gene (5 bases). The CDR3 covers 14 residues. V dropped 2 bases and J dropped 8 bases, with 12 bases sitting between them. Germline V gene lookup returns CDR1 SNHLY and CDR2 FYNNEI. For the CDR3, the DNA is TGTGCCAGCAGTGAACTACAGGTGGACGAAAAACTGTTTTTT. This sequence encodes CASSELQVDEKLFF.

This sequence joins TRBV6-5 and TRBJ1-3; D is possibly TRBD1 (5 bases). The germline V gene encodes CDR1 MNHEY and CDR2 SVGAGI. The V and J ends lost 2 bases and 4 bases respectively, with 12 bases between them. The CDR3 is 15 residues long. In DNA, the CDR3 is TGTGCCAGCAGTTACAGCCCAGGGTCGGGAAACACCATATATTTT. It yields the protein CASSYSPGSGNTIYF.

This chain links TRBV5-6 with TRBJ2-7; 10 positions match TRBD1. The CDR3 sequence is 15 residues long. Unmatched junction bases numbered 7, after V lost 4 bases and J lost 3 bases. CDR1 is SGHDT and CDR2 is YYEEEE in the germline V gene. CDR3: CASSEGQGIRYEQYF. The CDR3 DNA follows: TGTGCCAGCAGCGAGGGACAGGGGATACGCTACGAGCAGTACTTC.

The CDR3 DNA sequence: TGTGCCAGCAGTGAGCAGAGCCGCTATGGCTACACCTTC. Encoded protein: CASSEQSRYGYTF. The chain uses TRBV2 and TRBJ1-2; D not resolved. Trimming removed 3 bases at V and 4 bases at J, with 9 bases between. In germline, CDR1 is SNHLY, CDR2 FYNNEI. CDR3 length: 13 amino acids.